The T cell receptor beta chain under discussion was sequenced for a study of cytomegalovirus exposure and HLA in healthy donors. CDR1 and CDR2 from the germline V gene are SGHRS and YFSETQ. This CDR3 comprises 15 residues. V lost 1 base to trimming and J lost 5 bases, with 15 bases between them. The study sampled nominally healthy donors, though unrecorded immune exposures were likely. A word on this clone: Its antigen is as yet unknown.

The primer mix had 60 Vbeta and 13 Jbeta primers. Using immunoSEQ multiplex PCR, the repertoire was profiled, and TCRdb retains in-frame clones only, with some absent. The data contain about 190,000 clones, roughly four fifths of them singletons. Study findings and constraints: Prior analysis indicated that the majority of TCR beta V segments exhibited productivity approximately 87% or approximately 30% of the time.

This clonotype was obtained from a woman in her 30s in good health and CMV-seropositive. The sample taken for sequencing was PBMCs. The chain carries TRBV5-1 and TRBJ1-1, with D maybe TRBD1 (5 bases). The CDR3, as DNA: TGCGCCAGCAGCTTGAGGGCGCAGGGTCAGACTGAAGCTTTCTTT. Protein sequence: CASSLRAQGQTEAFF.